These 23 T cell receptor beta chains came from one sample sequenced in a study of PD-L1 blockade in urothelial cancer. Assay used: immunoSEQ multiplex PCR; TCRdb lists only in-frame clones, some missing. Of roughly 36,000 clones listed, about 89% are singletons. The starting material was PBMCs, obtained around atezolizumab (anti-PD-L1) treatment. These receptors were collected from a man aged 55 to 70 with urothelial cancer.

The chain joins TRBV7-9 to TRBJ1-2; D is unresolved. The V gene's germline CDR1 is SEHNR and CDR2 FQNEAQ (reference sequence). V shed 5 bases and J shed 8 bases, with 9 bases lying between them. The CDR3 length is 11 residues. The CDR3 reads CASSAGRGYTF. The CDR3, as DNA: TGTGCCAGCAGCGCGGGGAGAGGCTACACCTTC. The full variable domain, with the rest looked up from reference TRBV7-9 and TRBJ1-2, is DTGVSQNPRHKITKRGQNVTFRCDPISEHNRLYWYRQTLGQGPEFLTYFQNEAQLEKSRLLSDRFSAERPKGSFSTLEIQRTEQGDSAMYLCASSAGRGYTFGSGTRLTVV.

This clone was observed once. This chain uses TRBV6-5 with TRBJ2-7; 9 bases map to TRBD1. There are 14 residues in the CDR3. Germline CDR1 MNHEY, CDR2 SVGAGI. J was trimmed by 2 bases and V by 7 bases; bases with no gene match: 6. The chain's CDR3 is CASNGGTGTYEQYF. As DNA, the CDR3 is TGTGCCAGCAACGGGGGGACAGGGACCTACGAGCAGTACTTC.

J is TRBJ2-7 and V is TRBV27; tentatively, D is TRBD2 (6 bases). The length of the CDR3 is 15 residues. The germline V gene has CDR1 MNHEY and CDR2 SMNVEV (reference sequence). Between the trimmed V and J ends, which lost 5 bases and 1 base, there was a span of 15 bases. The CDR3, as DNA: TGTGCCAGCAGTGGGTCAATGGAGGGATCCTACGAGCAGTACTTC. This codes for CASSGSMEGSYEQYF.

J is TRBJ2-5 and V is TRBV5-4, with D possibly matching TRBD1 (6 bases). Germline V gives CDR1 SGHNT, CDR2 YYREEE (reference sequence). Trimming cost V 0 bases and J 4 bases, with 13 bases left between them. This CDR3 has 15 residues. The CDR3 nucleotides are TGTGCCAGCAGCTTGGTCCTCACAGGGATAGAGACCCAGTACTTC. Residues: CASSLVLTGIETQYF. Variable domain in full (rest from reference TRBV5-4 and TRBJ2-5): ETGVTQSPTHLIKTRGQQVTLRCSSQSGHNTVSWYQQALGQGPQFIFQYYREEENGRGNFPPRFSGLQFPNYSSELNVNALELDDSALYLCASSLVLTGIETQYFGPGTRLLVL.

The CDR3, as DNA: TGTGCCAGTAGGACACAGCATCAGCCCCAGCATTTT. It translates to CASRTQHQPQHF. The chain recombines TRBV19 with TRBJ1-5; D remains unclear. The V end was cut by 6 bases, the J end by 5 bases, with 8 bases between. The germline V gene has CDR1 LNHDA and CDR2 SQIVND (reference sequence). This CDR3 has 12 amino acids.

V is TRBV13 and J is TRBJ1-1, with TRBD1 as a possible D gene (6 bases). CDR1 and CDR2 (germline): PRHDT, FYEKMQ (reference sequence). The CDR3 is 14 residues long. Trimming left V 2 bases short and J 5 bases short, with 12 bases between. The CDR3, as DNA: TGTGCCAGCAGCTTATCGGCAGGGGAAACTGAAGCTTTCTTT. It specifies CASSLSAGETEAFF.

V usage is TRBV23-1 and J usage is TRBJ2-7; D is uncertain. TRBV23-1 is sorted into the ORF group, with uncertain function. The CDR3 contains 14 residues. V dropped 0 bases and J dropped 2 bases, with 8 bases sitting between them. The DNA of the CDR3 is TGCGCCAGCAGTCAATCCCCATCAGCCTACGAGCAGTACTTC. Translation: CASSQSPSAYEQYF.

A single count supports this clone. J is TRBJ2-1 and V is TRBV9, with D perhaps matching TRBD2 (5 bases). Trimming took off 4 bases at V and 0 bases at J, with 14 bases between the two ends. The length of the CDR3 is 16 residues. CDR1 is SGDLS and CDR2 is YYNGEE in the germline V gene. The chain's CDR3 is CASSPTDWSSYNEQFF. CDR3 bases: TGTGCCAGCAGCCCGACGGACTGGAGCTCCTACAATGAGCAGTTCTTC.

This chain links TRBV7-8 with TRBJ1-2, with TRBD1 matching over 10 bases. The CDR3 is made up of 14 amino acids. J lost 8 bases, V lost 3 bases, and 6 bases had no gene match. The germline V gene has CDR1 SGHVS and CDR2 FQNEAQ. CDR3 nucleotide sequence: TGTGCCAGCAGCTTCCTGAGGACAGGGGGGGGCTACACCTTC. Translating gives CASSFLRTGGGYTF.

The chain links TRBV19 to TRBJ2-7, with 10 bases fitting TRBD2. This CDR3 contains 16 residues. The germline V gene has CDR1 LNHDA and CDR2 SQIVND (reference sequence). Unmatched junction bases numbered 7, after V lost 5 bases and J lost 0 bases. Written as DNA, the CDR3 is TGTGCCAGTAGTGCCAAACTAGCGGGAAGCTCCTACGAGCAGTACTTC. Translation gives CASSAKLAGSSYEQYF.

The V call is TRBV7-2, the J call TRBJ1-5; TRBD1 is a possible D gene (5 bases). Germline V gene lookup returns CDR1 SGHTA and CDR2 FQGNSA. Trimming stripped 0 bases from V and 4 bases from J, with 10 bases between. This CDR3 is built from 15 residues. In DNA, the CDR3 is TGTGCCAGCAGCTTAGCACCCCAGGGTAATCAGCCCCAGCATTTT. Amino acids: CASSLAPQGNQPQHF.

This clone came up once. The V gene is TRBV7-9, the J gene TRBJ2-7, with 8 bases identical to TRBD2. The CDR3 runs to 14 residues. The germline CDR1 and CDR2 sequences are SEHNR and FQNEAQ (reference sequence). The junction had 6 bases not matched to a gene; V was cut back by 5 bases and J by 3 bases. As DNA, the CDR3 is TGTGCCAGCAGCCTCACGGGAGGGCTCTACGAGCAGTACTTC. Translating gives CASSLTGGLYEQYF.

In DNA, the CDR3 is TGCGCCAGCAGCCCGGGACAGGGGGCCGATACGCAGTATTTT. Amino acid sequence: CASSPGQGADTQYF. The chain has TRBV5-1 and TRBJ2-3; 12 positions agree with TRBD1. Per germline, CDR1 SGHRS and CDR2 YFSETQ. This CDR3 is 14 amino acids long. The trim removed 4 bases at V and 6 bases at J, leaving 3 bases unmatched.

The sample holds one count of this clone. This chain links TRBV5-1 with TRBJ1-2; the match to TRBD1 covers 7 bases. The CDR3 is 14 residues long. The ends lost 3 bases at V and 8 bases at J; junction bases unmatched: 10. Germline CDR1 SGHRS, CDR2 YFSETQ. The CDR3 DNA reads as TGCGCCAGCAGCTACAGCGACAGGGTTGCCGGCTACACCTTC. Amino acid sequence: CASSYSDRVAGYTF.

The chain is built from TRBV2 and TRBJ2-3; 8 bases are a match to TRBD1. Germline V gene data show CDR1 as SNHLY and CDR2 as FYNNEI. The junction had 7 bases not matched to a gene; V was cut back by 5 bases and J by 3 bases. The CDR3 covers 15 residues. CDR3 loop: CASSLDRVRTDTQYF. The CDR3 DNA sequence: TGTGCCAGCAGTTTGGACAGGGTACGAACAGATACGCAGTATTTT.

This chain links TRBV5-1 with TRBJ1-1; 8 nucleotides agree with TRBD1. The CDR3 is 19 residues long. Trimming cost V 4 bases and J 1 base; bases outside gene matches: 18. From germline, CDR1 is SGHRS and CDR2 YFSETQ. The chain's CDR3 is CASSLARQGRASWNTEAFF. The CDR3 DNA is TGCGCCAGCAGCCTTGCCCGACAGGGGAGGGCTTCTTGGAACACTGAAGCTTTCTTT.

The count of this clone is one. The chain is built from TRBV7-6 and TRBJ1-6; 9 bases map to TRBD1. This CDR3 comprises 15 residues. V was clipped by 4 bases and J by 5 bases; unmatched bases: 3. Germline V CDR1 and CDR2: SGHVS, FNYEAQ. Here the CDR3 reads CASSSGQGNNSPLHF. CDR3 nucleotide sequence: TGTGCCAGCAGCTCAGGACAGGGGAATAATTCACCCCTCCACTTT.

J is TRBJ2-5 and V is TRBV5-5; possible D gene TRBD2, 6 bases. The CDR3 totals 17 residues. Germline CDR1 reads SGHKS; CDR2 reads YYEKEE (reference sequence). Trimming cost V 4 bases and J 1 base, with 20 bases left between them. The CDR3 loop is CASSGKGTQAGQETQYF. CDR3 nucleotides: TGTGCCAGCAGCGGTAAGGGGACTCAGGCGGGCCAAGAGACCCAGTACTTC.

The chain is built from TRBV7-2 and TRBJ1-1; D not resolved. Trimming removed 5 bases from V and 1 base from J, with 8 bases in between. Per the germline V gene, CDR1 is SGHTA and CDR2 is FQGNSA. The CDR3 consists of 13 residues. Written as DNA, the CDR3 is TGTGCCAGCAGCCCAGGCCGGAACACTGAAGCTTTCTTT. Translated, it gives CASSPGRNTEAFF.

The chain employs TRBV25-1 and TRBJ1-4; no definite D call. Trimming pared 3 bases from V and 2 bases from J, leaving 7 bases between. Per germline, CDR1 MGHDK and CDR2 SYGVNS. The CDR3 totals 14 residues. CDR3 protein: CASSEGLTNEKLFF. DNA for the CDR3: TGTGCCAGCAGTGAGGGCTTGACTAATGAAAAACTGTTTTTT.

This chain joins TRBV6-5 and TRBJ2-7, with a weak D call TRBD1 (5 bases). V was cut by 0 bases and J by 8 bases, with 11 bases left in between. This CDR3 spans 13 amino acids. Germline CDR1 reads MNHEY; CDR2 reads SVGAGI. The CDR3 DNA reads TGTGCCAGCAGTTACTCCCAGGGTTGGCAGCAGTACTTC. Protein product: CASSYSQGWQQYF.

The rearrangement joins TRBV10-3 to TRBJ2-1; 12 bases align to TRBD2. The J segment lost 6 bases and the V segment lost 10 bases, leaving 7 bases of the junction unmatched. The CDR3 contains 14 residues. CDR1 and CDR2 (germline): ENHRY, SYGVKD. CDR3 loop: CASQTSGSVNEQFF. For the CDR3, the DNA is TGTGCCAGCCAGACTAGCGGGAGTGTCAATGAGCAGTTCTTC.

The chain links TRBV5-6 to TRBJ2-1, with TRBD2 identical over 10 bases. CDR3 length equals 14 residues. Trimming cost V 3 bases and J 8 bases; bases outside gene matches: 5. Germline CDR1 SGHDT, CDR2 YYEEEE. The CDR3 DNA reads TGTGCCAGCAGCTCGGGACTAGCGATCGATGAGCAGTTCTTC. Translation: CASSSGLAIDEQFF.